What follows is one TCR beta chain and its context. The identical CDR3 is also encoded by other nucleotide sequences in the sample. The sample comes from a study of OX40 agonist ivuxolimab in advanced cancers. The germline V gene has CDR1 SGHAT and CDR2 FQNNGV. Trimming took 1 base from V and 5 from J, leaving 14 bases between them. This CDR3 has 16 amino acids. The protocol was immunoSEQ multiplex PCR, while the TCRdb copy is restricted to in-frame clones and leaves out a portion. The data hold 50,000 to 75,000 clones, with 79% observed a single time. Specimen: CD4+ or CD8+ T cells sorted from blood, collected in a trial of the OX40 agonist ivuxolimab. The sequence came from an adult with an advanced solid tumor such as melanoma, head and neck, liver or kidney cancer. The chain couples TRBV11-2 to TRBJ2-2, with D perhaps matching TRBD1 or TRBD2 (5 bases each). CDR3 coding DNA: TGTGCCAGCAGCTTAGTCCAGGGCGGGTGGACCGGGGAGCTGTTTTTT. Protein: CASSLVQGGWTGELFF. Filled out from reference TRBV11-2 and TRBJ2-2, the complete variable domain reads EAGVAQSPRYKIIEKRQSVAFWCNPISGHATLYWYQQILGQGPKLLIQFQNNGVVDDSQLPKDRFSAERLKGVDSTLKIQPAKLEDSAVYLCASSLVQGGWTGELFFGEGSRLTVL.